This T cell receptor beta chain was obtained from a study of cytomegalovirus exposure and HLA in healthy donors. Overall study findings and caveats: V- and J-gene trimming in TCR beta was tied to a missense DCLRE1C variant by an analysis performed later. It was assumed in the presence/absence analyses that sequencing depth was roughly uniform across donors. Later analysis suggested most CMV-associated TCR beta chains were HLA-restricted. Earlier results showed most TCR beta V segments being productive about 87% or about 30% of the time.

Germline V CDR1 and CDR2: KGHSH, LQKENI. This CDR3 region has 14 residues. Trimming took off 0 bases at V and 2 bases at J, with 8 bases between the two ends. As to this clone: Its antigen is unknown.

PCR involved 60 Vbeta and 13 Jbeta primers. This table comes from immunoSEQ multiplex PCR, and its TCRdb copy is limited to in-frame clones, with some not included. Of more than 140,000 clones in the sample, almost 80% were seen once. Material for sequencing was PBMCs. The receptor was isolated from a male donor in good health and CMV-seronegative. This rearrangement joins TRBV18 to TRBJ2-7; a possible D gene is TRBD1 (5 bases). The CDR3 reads CASSPPSGTYEQYF. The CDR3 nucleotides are TGTGCCAGCTCACCACCTTCAGGGACCTACGAGCAGTACTTC.